Given below is one T cell receptor beta chain in context. The CDR3 is made up of 17 amino acids. Germline CDR1 and CDR2: MGHRA and YSYEKL. The V gene lost 1 base and the J gene lost 0 bases, with 14 bases spanning the gap. This record comes from a study of blood T cell repertoires in COVID-19. As for the study in general: T cells, B-cell-depleted T cells, or PBMCs provided the cDNA or gDNA that served as material.

Data came from immunoSEQ multiplex PCR; TCRdb stores just in-frame clones and leaves some out. The sample includes approximately 240,000 clones, 85% to 95% seen only once; the top ten take 1.5% to 2%. Adults between about 18 and 95 years of age took part from 20 to 25 US areas. All recovered Cohort 3 donors got two negative PCRs, got clearance, or saw symptom resolution. Sequenced sample: PBMCs or T cells enriched from blood (not recorded which). This chain joins TRBV4-1 and TRBJ2-3; D is perhaps TRBD1 (5 bases). This sequence was found in a woman aged 18 to 35 who had recovered from COVID-19. The CDR3 DNA sequence: TGCGCCAGCAGCCAAGTGGGGCGGAGTCGGAGCACAGATACGCAGTATTTT. It yields the protein CASSQVGRSRSTDTQYF.